This T cell receptor (beta chain) was retrieved from a study of spatial heterogeneity in lung cancer (dated by TCRdb to about 2019). Regarding the study in general: Beta-chain transcripts were consistently detected in greater numbers than alpha-chain transcripts, which likely reflects a higher abundance of beta-chain transcripts. In tumor regions, TCR transcript counts showed a strong correlation with a T cell transcriptional module score derived from matched bulk RNA-seq. In the raw uncorrected reads, each unique combination of TCR and UMI appeared on average more than ten times. In non-small cell lung cancer, the study quantitatively compared TCR alpha and beta repertoires across several tumor regions, matched nontumor lung, and blood. Nonsynonymous mutation counts, determined by whole-exome sequencing of tumor tissue, were related to TCR repertoire features. At surgery, both alpha and beta chains were TCR-sequenced in 220 tumor regions, over 61 matched nontumor lung samples and some 60 PBMC samples. Beyond this particular receptor, the publication reports: Counts of ubiquitous and regional expanded TCRs were found to correlate with counts of ubiquitous and regional nonsynonymous mutations, respectively. TCR-seq coverage of tumor T cells was estimated to be only roughly 7% for alpha chains and about 13% for beta chains. The number of expanded intratumoral alpha and beta TCRs correlated with the tumor nonsynonymous mutation count. Confirming at a functional level the hypothesis that regional TCRs recognize regional mutations was considered to require additional single-cell paired TCR alpha and beta sequencing.

Sample time point, as interpreted from the label and publication: sample taken at primary tumor resection. Donors were some 67 patients with early-stage, untreated non-small cell lung cancer from the lung TRACERx cohort. Whole RNA extracted from tumor and nontumor lung tissue, or from cryopreserved PBMC samples, was used for TCR sequencing without cell sorting. Patients were selected for TCR sequencing only if sufficient RNA was available from at least two tumor regions. Before selection, tumor and adjacent nontumor lung specimens were reviewed by a lung pathologist. This clonotype is regarded as medium-sized (0.01 to 0.1%). There is no known antigen for this receptor. No much larger clone is present one base from it, and per-base qualities are unavailable. The method was 5' RACE. Sequencing took place on a NextSeq 500. The TCR library protocol attached a unique molecular identifier to each TCR cDNA molecule to allow correction of PCR and sequencing errors. As for the original processing: Decombinator tools were used for TCR identification, UMI-based error correction and CDR3 extraction. Expanded TCRs were defined as those above a frequency of 2 per 1,000, corresponding to the top 1% of the tumor frequency distribution. Expanded tumor TCRs statistically deemed absent (corrected P<0.05) from at least one tumor region were classed as regional, and all other expanded tumor TCRs were classed as ubiquitous. Each repertoire was subsampled 100 times to 5,000 TCRs, after which Renyi diversity was computed with the R vegan package. To build CDR3 similarity networks, amino acid triplet string-kernel similarity was used, and CDR3s were connected when their pairwise similarity was above 0.82. Clones were called with MiXCR by TCRdb after fastp trimmed the public reads at Q25, and only in-frame beta chains were retained. Every entry covers one CDR3 protein and lists the most common genes and DNA from its rows. The V and J calls here are based on TCRdb, not the publication. For this sample the table gives approximately 9,700 distinct CDR3 sequences, of which 8% were detected only once. About a fifth of the sample rests with the top ten.

Reading from cysteine to phenylalanine, the CDR3 counts 12 amino acids. Only CDR3 DNA is held: 36 bases, read in frame from base 1. V is shortened by 4 bases, J by 3 bases, and the region joining them spans 9 bases. From the germline V gene (reference sequence), CDR1 is GTSNPN and CDR2 is SVGIG. The rearranged chain carries TRBV30 and TRBJ1-2, with the D gene not clear enough to name. The sequence derives from a male donor with early-stage non-small cell lung cancer. The sample was lung tumor tissue, taken at surgery. This receptor carries the CDR3 CAWIHTHYGYTF. The nucleotides are TGTGCCTGGATACACACGCACTATGGCTACACCTTC.